The subject of this entry is one T cell receptor (beta chain). The treatment: over 15 received Ad26.COV2.S at low or high dose, single or two shots; several received placebo; per-sample allocation not given. Sampling was done on day 63 after the first vaccine or placebo injection. This specimen comes from a study of Ad26.COV2.S vaccination and SARS-CoV-2 variants. Study background: Among those in the COV1001 Ad26.COV2.S trial arm was the donor. Ad26.COV2.S was injected intramuscularly once or twice, 56 days apart.

Per germline, CDR1 SEHNR and CDR2 FQNEAQ (reference sequence). V dropped 4 bases and J dropped 0 bases, with 13 bases sitting between them. This CDR3 contains 17 residues. TCRdb keeps only in-frame clones here, not all; method: immunoSEQ multiplex PCR. The data show roughly 350,000 clones, 85% to 90% seen once. This chain uses TRBV7-9 with TRBJ2-6; D is possibly TRBD1 (6 bases). The sequencing used peripheral blood, collected in a trial of Ad26.COV2.S vaccine versus placebo. The clonotype originates from a person aged 18-60 years who received the Ad26.COV2.S COVID-19 vaccine or a placebo. The CDR3, as DNA: TGTGCCAGCAGCTCCTGGACAGTTAGCTCTGGGGCCAACGTCCTGACTTTC. It is translated as CASSSWTVSSGANVLTF.